This T cell receptor beta chain was retrieved from a study of T cell responses to AZD1222 COVID-19 vaccine. Study details: The study pooled second doses at about 4 or about 12 weeks. Findings of the study overall: At baseline, seropositivity was found in only a handful of AZD1222 recipients. Nearly half of the spike-specific TCRs reportedly recognize variant regions that carry no mutations.

Assay: immunoSEQ multiplex PCR; the TCRdb copy retains only in-frame clones and omits some. The sample yields approximately 150,000 clones, approximately 86% seen once. To note about this clone: Antigen unknown.

Trimming took 6 bases from V and 5 from J; bases not matched to a gene: 13. The CDR3 contains 16 residues. Germline-derived CDR1 and CDR2 are ENHRY and SYGVKD. V is TRBV10-3 and J is TRBJ2-7, with 10 bases fitting TRBD2. The sequenced sample was peripheral blood, obtained on day 0 of AZD1222 vaccination. The sequence was obtained from an adult in good health. The CDR3 bases are TGTGCCATCAGCAACCCACCTAGCGGGAGTTCCCACGAGCAGTACTTC. Translated: CAISNPPSGSSHEQYF.